Listed below are T cell receptor beta chains from one sample, sequenced in a study of OX40 agonist ivuxolimab in advanced cancers. TCRdb keeps only in-frame clones here, not all; method: immunoSEQ multiplex PCR. The sample gives about 56,000 clones, roughly four fifths of which show up once; about 4.7% is in the top ten. The source was CD4+ or CD8+ T cells sorted from blood, collected in a trial of the OX40 agonist ivuxolimab. All receptors come from an adult with an advanced solid tumor such as melanoma, head and neck, liver or kidney cancer. Both conserved end residues are part of each CDR3. The D gene is left open where the match is weak. Some rows have no size entry. The others give once, few or many, or a class for an expanded clone.

j_call clone_size d_call v_call cdr3_nt cdr3_aa
TRBJ2-5 - - TRBV7-2 TGTGCCAGCAGCGCAGGGGGGGGTTCGGAGACCCAGTACTTC CASSAGGGSETQYF
TRBJ1-3 once - TRBV29-1 TGCAGCGTTGACTCAGGGGTTGGAAACACCATATATTTT CSVDSGVGNTIYF
TRBJ2-5 - TRBD1 TRBV27 TGTGCCAGCAGTACCTGGACAGGAGAAAACAGAAGGTGGGAGACCCAGTACTTC CASSTWTGENRRWETQYF
TRBJ2-1 - TRBD2 TRBV7-7 TGTGCTAGCAGCGCGGCTAGCGGCTCCTACAATGAGCAGTTCTTC CASSAASGSYNEQFF
TRBJ1-2 - - TRBV28 TGTGCCAGCAGTTCGCCCAGGGCCCTAAACTATGGCTACACCTTC CASSSPRALNYGYTF
TRBJ2-7 - TRBD1 TRBV25-1 TGTGCCAGCAGTACCGGGACAGGGGGATTCTACGAGCAGTACTTC CASSTGTGGFYEQYF
TRBJ2-1 - - TRBV25-1 TGTGCCAGCAGCAAAGGGTACGGCCGAGGGGCCTACAATGAGCAGTTCTTC CASSKGYGRGAYNEQFF
TRBJ2-5 - TRBD2 TRBV29-1 TGCAGCGTAGGGACTAGCGCTTGGGGGACGACCCAGTACTTC CSVGTSAWGTTQYF
TRBJ2-5 - TRBD2 TRBV10-1 TGCGCCAGCAGTGAGGCTAGCGGGGGGCCCCAAGAGACCCAGTACTTC CASSEASGGPQETQYF
TRBJ1-1 - - TRBV29-1 TGCAGCGTGGGGGGGCAGGGCAAAGCTTTCTTT CSVGGQGKAFF
TRBJ1-6 - - TRBV6-5 TGTGCCAGCAGTTCCGGGACGGATAATTCACCCCTCCACTTT CASSSGTDNSPLHF
TRBJ1-5 - - TRBV6-6 TGTGCCAGCAGTTCTGGGACCTCCGCGAGCAATCAGCCCCAGCATTTT CASSSGTSASNQPQHF
TRBJ2-1 once - TRBV18 TGTGCCAGCTCACCACCGGGCAGGGGCGGTGAGCAGTTCTTC CASSPPGRGGEQFF
TRBJ2-5 once - TRBV6-1 TGTGCCAGCAGTGAAGCGCTTCTGGGACAAGAGACCCAGTACTTC CASSEALLGQETQYF
TRBJ2-1 - - TRBV30 TGTGCCTGGAGTGTGAGTAGCGAGTACAATGAGCAGTTCTTC CAWSVSSEYNEQFF
TRBJ1-2 - TRBD1 TRBV6-1 TGTGCCAGCGGACGACAGGGGAATGGCTACACCTTC CASGRQGNGYTF
TRBJ2-5 - - TRBV6-1 TGTGCCAGCAGTTCCCCACGGGCAGGTCAGGAGACCCAGTACTTC CASSSPRAGQETQYF
TRBJ2-3 - TRBD1 TRBV6-1 TGTGCCAGCAGTTGGACAGGGGCTAGCACAGATACGCAGTATTTT CASSWTGASTDTQYF
TRBJ2-7 - TRBD1 TRBV4-1 TGCGCCAGCAGCCCGGGACAGCGTCCCTACGAGCAGTACTTC CASSPGQRPYEQYF
TRBJ2-1 - - TRBV6-1 TGTGCCAGCAGTTTCGGGAACTCCCCTAATGAGCAGTTCTTC CASSFGNSPNEQFF
TRBJ2-4 - - TRBV7-2 TGTGCCAGCAGCCCCCCGGGACTAGCCAAAAACATTCAGTACTTC CASSPPGLAKNIQYF
TRBJ2-7 - TRBD2 TRBV2 TGTGCCACCTCCCCTGGGGCTAGCGGGAGATACGAGCAGTACTTC CATSPGASGRYEQYF
TRBJ2-7 - - TRBV11-2 TGTGCCAGCAGCTTAGATGGTAGGGACCCCGACGAGCAGTACTTC CASSLDGRDPDEQYF
TRBJ2-7 - - TRBV7-2 TGTGCCAGCAGCCAAGAGACACCGTCCTACGAGCAGTACTTC CASSQETPSYEQYF
TRBJ2-7 - - TRBV28 TGTGCCAGCAGTTCGCCCGGGAGGGGGCGAGACGAGCAGTACTTC CASSSPGRGRDEQYF
TRBJ2-1 - TRBD1 TRBV9 TGTGCCAGCAGCGCCAGACAGGGCGTTGGCGATGAGCAGTTCTTC CASSARQGVGDEQFF
TRBJ2-1 once TRBD2 TRBV5-1 TGCGCCAGCAGCACCGGACTAGCGGGAGTGAATGAGCAGTTCTTC CASSTGLAGVNEQFF
TRBJ1-1 - - TRBV10-3 TGTGCCATCAGTGCTCAGCGGGTAGGCAGGGACACTGAAGCTTTCTTT CAISAQRVGRDTEAFF
TRBJ1-5 few - TRBV28 TGTGCCAGTGTTCGAGGGGAAGGCAATCAGCCCCAGCATTTT CASVRGEGNQPQHF
TRBJ1-5 - - TRBV6-4 TGTGCCAGCAGTGACGGATCGACAATTAGCAATCAGCCCCAGCATTTT CASSDGSTISNQPQHF
TRBJ1-6 - - TRBV18 TGTGCCAGCTCACCGGGCAGAAATAATTCACCCCTCCACTTT CASSPGRNNSPLHF
TRBJ2-1 once - TRBV2 TGTGCCAGCAGAGCCGAACTTGGCAATGAGCAGTTCTTC CASRAELGNEQFF
TRBJ2-1 - - TRBV5-1 TGCGCCAGCAGCTCGGGCTACTGGAATGAGCAGTTCTTC CASSSGYWNEQFF
TRBJ2-2 - - TRBV14 TGTGCCAGCAGCCAAGTGACAGGGACCAGGAGGGTGTTTTTT CASSQVTGTRRVFF
TRBJ2-2 - TRBD1 TRBV5-8 TGTGCCAGCAGCAGGGGGCGGATCACCGGGGAGCTGTTTTTT CASSRGRITGELFF
TRBJ2-1 - - TRBV7-6 TGTGCCAGCAGCTTAGCGCTCAGGGACAATGAGCAGTTCTTC CASSLALRDNEQFF
TRBJ2-1 - - TRBV28 TGTGCCAGCACTCGAAGGACCGCTCAGTTCTTC CASTRRTAQFF
TRBJ1-5 - TRBD1 TRBV28 TGTGCCACAAGACAGGGCCCCAATCAGCCCCAGCATTTT CATRQGPNQPQHF
TRBJ2-7 - TRBD1 TRBV30 TGTGCCTGGAAGACAGGGGGTTCCTCCTACGAGCAGTACTTC CAWKTGGSSYEQYF
TRBJ1-1 - - TRBV7-3 TGTGCCAGCAGCTTTGGGGGCGTGAACACTGAAGCTTTCTTT CASSFGGVNTEAFF
TRBJ2-4 - TRBD2 TRBV5-6 TGTGCCAGCAGCTTCCTTTCGGGGGGCAAAAACATTCAGTACTTC CASSFLSGGKNIQYF
TRBJ1-5 - TRBD1 TRBV5-6 TGTGCCAGCAGCTTGGGGGACAGAAATCAGCCCCAGCATTTT CASSLGDRNQPQHF
TRBJ2-7 - - TRBV7-2 TGTGCCAGCAGCTTCGACGTCACGTCCTACGAGCAGTACTTC CASSFDVTSYEQYF
TRBJ2-5 once - TRBV13 TGTGCCAGCAGCTCCCTCGGGGAGGACCAAGAGACCCAGTACTTC CASSSLGEDQETQYF
TRBJ2-1 - TRBD2 TRBV5-6 TGTGCCAGCAGCTCACTAGCGCTCTACAATGAGCAGTTCTTC CASSSLALYNEQFF
TRBJ2-2 - TRBD2 TRBV4-1 TGCGCCAGCAGCCTCCTCGGGAGGACCGGGGAGCTGTTTTTT CASSLLGRTGELFF
TRBJ2-3 - - TRBV16 TGTGCCAGCAGCCAATCACAGCTGATCACAGATACGCAGTATTTT CASSQSQLITDTQYF
TRBJ1-5 - - TRBV30 TGTGCCTGGAGTCCTCGGCAGGCCCGGGGGAGGCCCCAGCATTTT CAWSPRQARGRPQHF